These 32 T cell receptor beta chains were all obtained from the same sample, sequenced in a study of HIV-infected children after antiretroviral therapy interruption. The TCR library was built from RNA with a 3' RACE protocol and unique molecular identifiers. TCRdb re-derived calls from the 3' RACE reads in MiXCR, one entry per CDR3 protein. The sample yields around 50,000 distinct CDR3 sequences, approximately 4% seen once. Treatment reported: PENTA 11 planned treatment interruption arm or continuous ART arm. Sequencing was performed on CD45RA+ CD4+ T cells from PBMCs, pooled from several time points, taken from a donor given antiretroviral therapy, either interrupted or continuous. Specified subset: naive CD4+ CD45RA+ CD45RO- T cells. These receptors were taken from a pool of human donors with HIV.

This clonotype was seen many times. The chain employs TRBV12-3 or TRBV12-4 and TRBJ2-7; D is ambiguous. The length of the CDR3 is 13 residues. The germline V and J ends were trimmed by 1 base and 3 bases, with 7 bases remaining between them. CDR3 bases: TGTGCCAGCAGTTTAGAGTACCACTACGAGCAGTACTTC. Its translation is CASSLEYHYEQYF.

This clonotype was picked up many times. This chain connects TRBV30 to TRBJ1-5; the D is unclear. CDR1 and CDR2 from the germline V gene are GTSNPN and SVGIG (reference sequence). Trimming pared 2 bases from V and 0 bases from J, leaving 8 bases between. This CDR3 spans 14 amino acids. CDR3 DNA: TGTGCCTGGAGTTCCCTTAATAGCAATCAGCCCCAGCATTTT. This sequence encodes CAWSSLNSNQPQHF.

This clonotype was detected many times. V and J are TRBV10-1 and TRBJ2-5; 7 bases align to TRBD1. Germline-derived CDR1 and CDR2 are WNHNN and SYGVQD (reference sequence). Germline trimming cut 9 bases from V and 5 bases from J; bases unmatched to any gene: 12. This CDR3 is built from 14 residues. CDR3 in DNA: TGCGCCAGTAGCCGGGACAGCTTATCCGAGACCCAGTACTTC. The encoded protein is CASSRDSLSETQYF.

This clonotype was detected many times. The chain is built from TRBV29-1 and TRBJ2-7, with a possible D match to TRBD1 (7 bases). Germline CDR1 SQVTM, CDR2 ANQGSEA. This CDR3 has 17 residues. Trimming removed 1 base from V and 2 bases from J, with 21 bases in between. CDR3 sequence reads: CSVEAGRTGGGAYEQYF. The CDR3 region has the DNA TGCAGCGTTGAAGCGGGTAGGACAGGCGGCGGGGCCTACGAGCAGTACTTC.

This clonotype was picked up many times. Here the CDR3 reads CATSDSDRRYEQYF. In DNA form, the CDR3 reads TGTGCCACCAGTGATTCGGACAGGAGGTACGAGCAGTACTTC. The chain carries TRBV24-1 and TRBJ2-7, with TRBD1 matching 7 bases. V was clipped by 2 bases and J by 4 bases; unmatched bases: 4. This CDR3 is built from 14 residues. CDR1 KGHDR and CDR2 SFDVKD come from the germline V gene.

This clonotype was detected many times. This sequence joins TRBV15 and TRBJ2-3; 7 positions match TRBD1. With V trimmed by 5 bases and J by 2 bases, 7 bases remained unmatched. Germline assignment: CDR1 LNHNV and CDR2 YYDKDF (reference sequence). This CDR3 has 15 amino acids. The CDR3 spells CATSGRDRTTDTQYF. The CDR3 DNA reads TGTGCCACCAGCGGACGGGACAGAACCACAGATACGCAGTATTTT.

This clonotype showed up just a few times. The chain is built from TRBV5-1 and TRBJ2-6; D gene uncertain. CDR1 is SGHRS, CDR2 YFSETQ, per germline. The V gene lost 3 bases and the J gene lost 2 bases, with 9 bases spanning the gap. There are 15 residues in the CDR3. This chain's CDR3 is CASSSQSAGANVLTF. The CDR3 bases are TGCGCCAGCAGCTCTCAAAGTGCTGGGGCCAACGTCCTGACTTTC.

This clonotype is classed as medium-sized (0.01 to 0.1%). This rearrangement joins TRBV28 to TRBJ1-1; possible D gene TRBD1, 5 bases. The CDR3 runs to 16 residues. Germline-derived CDR1 and CDR2 are MDHEN and SYDVKM. V lost 5 bases and J lost 6, with 22 bases in between. In nucleotides, the CDR3 is TGTGCCAGCAGTCCTACCATGAGGGGCGGGGAGGCTGAAGCTTTCTTT. It encodes CASSPTMRGGEAEAFF.

This clonotype showed up many times. This sequence joins TRBV5-5 and TRBJ1-5; D is ambiguous. From germline, CDR1 is SGHKS and CDR2 YYEKEE (reference sequence). The CDR3 extends over 13 amino acids. V lost 4 bases, J lost 10 bases, and 15 bases lay in between. CDR3 residues: CASSDLPLDPQHF. CDR3 bases: TGTGCCAGCAGCGACCTACCTTTAGACCCCCAGCATTTT.

This clonotype showed up just a few times. The chain recombines TRBV18 with TRBJ1-1, with 7 bases matching TRBD1. This CDR3 spans 14 amino acids. The ends lost 3 bases at V and 3 bases at J; junction bases unmatched: 4. Germline CDR1 and CDR2: KGHSH and LQKENI. CDR3 bases: TGTGCCAGCTCACCGCAGGGGGGGGACACTGAAGCTTTCTTT. It yields the protein CASSPQGGDTEAFF.

This clonotype has at least ten counts. The gene calls are TRBV12-5 and TRBJ1-2; D not resolved. V lost 0 bases to trimming and J lost 11 bases, with 10 bases between them. Germline V lookup: CDR1 LGHNT, CDR2 FRNRAP. This CDR3 is 12 amino acids long. The CDR3 is CASGLVPPAYTF. CDR3 nucleotide sequence: TGTGCTAGTGGTTTGGTACCGCCAGCTTACACCTTC.

About this clonotype: This may come from a read error, since a much larger clone is one base off. It is likely a read error, because the conserved phenylalanine at the end of the CDR3 is missing. The V and J genes are TRBV20-1 and TRBJ2-1; D is possibly TRBD2 (5 bases). Germline V gene lookup returns CDR1 DFQATT and CDR2 SNEGSKA (reference sequence). The CDR3 is made up of 13 amino acids. V dropped 2 bases and J dropped 7 bases, with 12 bases sitting between them. DNA of the CDR3: TGCAGTGCTAGACTCGGACTTGTTAATGAGCAGTTCTTA. The encoded protein is CSARLGLVNEQFL.

This clonotype was picked up many times. The gene calls are TRBV29-1 and TRBJ1-1; possibly TRBD1 for D (6 bases). The V and J ends lost 8 bases and 3 bases respectively, with 13 bases between them. The germline V gene has CDR1 SQVTM and CDR2 ANQGSEA. The CDR3 totals 12 residues. The CDR3 here is CSYGSGDTEAFF. CDR3 DNA: TGCAGCTACGGATCAGGGGACACTGAAGCTTTCTTT.

This clonotype was observed at least ten times. The rearrangement joins TRBV18 to TRBJ2-7; TRBD1 matches at 8 bases. Germline trimming cut 6 bases from V and 9 bases from J; bases unmatched to any gene: 10. This CDR3 has 13 amino acids. The V gene's germline CDR1 is KGHSH and CDR2 LQKENI. CDR3 sequence (DNA): TGTGCCAGCTCGTTGGACAGGGCGTCTTCGCAGTACTTC. Its translation is CASSLDRASSQYF. Combining the CDR3 with reference TRBV18 and TRBJ2-7 gives the whole variable domain NAGVMQNPRHLVRRRGQEARLRCSPMKGHSHVYWYRQLPEEGLKFMVYLQKENIIDESGMPKERFSAEFPKEGPSILRIQQVVRGDSAAYFCASSLDRASSQYFGPGTRLTVT.

In this sample, this clonotype turned up many times. The chain recombines TRBV2 with TRBJ1-5, with D hard to call. V was cut by 4 bases and J by 3 bases, with 10 bases left in between. Germline loops: CDR1 SNHLY, CDR2 FYNNEI. The CDR3 runs to 14 residues. The CDR3 here is CASSGRVDNQPQHF. The CDR3 DNA is TGTGCCAGCAGTGGGAGGGTTGACAATCAGCCCCAGCATTTT. The variable domain in full, with the rest retrieved from reference TRBV2 and TRBJ1-5, is EPEVTQTPSHQVTQMGQEVILRCVPISNHLYFYWYRQILGQKVEFLVSFYNNEISEKSEIFDDQFSVERPDGSNFTLKIRSTKLEDSAMYFCASSGRVDNQPQHFGDGTRLSIL.

This chain joins TRBV4-1 and TRBJ1-6; D not resolved. Germline CDR1 reads MGHRA; CDR2 reads YSYEKL. The CDR3 runs to 15 residues. Trimming cost V 0 bases and J 6 bases, with 9 bases left between them. The CDR3 protein is CASSQESSPNSPLHF. In DNA, the CDR3 is TGCGCCAGCAGCCAAGAGAGTAGCCCTAATTCACCCCTCCACTTT.

Within the sample, this clonotype is medium-sized. This chain joins TRBV7-2 and TRBJ2-7; 11 positions match TRBD1. The CDR3 contains 14 residues. Germline values: CDR1 SGHTA, CDR2 FQGNSA. V lost 5 bases, J lost 4 bases, and 4 bases stayed unmatched. CDR3 protein: CASSERDRGYEQYF. CDR3 DNA sequence: TGTGCCAGCAGCGAGCGGGACAGGGGGTACGAGCAGTACTTC.

This clonotype occurred many times. V usage is TRBV9 and J usage is TRBJ1-4; TRBD1 matches at 7 bases. This CDR3 has 15 amino acids. V was pared by 0 bases and J by 3 bases, with 2 bases of the junction left unmatched. Per germline, CDR1 SGDLS and CDR2 YYNGEE. DNA for the CDR3: TGTGCCAGCAGCGTAGCCACAGGGGCTAATGAAAAACTGTTTTTT. This sequence encodes CASSVATGANEKLFF. Filled out from reference TRBV9 and TRBJ1-4, the complete variable domain reads DSGVTQTPKHLITATGQRVTLRCSPRSGDLSVYWYQQSLDQGLQFLIQYYNGEERAKGNILERFSAQQFPDLHSELNLSSLELGDSALYFCASSVATGANEKLFFGSGTQLSVL.

This clonotype was seen many times. A read error may produce the germline difference seen at one junction end. The V call is TRBV2, the J call TRBJ2-5; maybe TRBD2 (6 bases). Germline CDR1 reads SNHLY; CDR2 reads FYNNEI. CDR3 length: 16 residues. DNA of the CDR3: TGTGCCAGCAGCCCCGGGACTGGGGGGTGCCAAGACACCCAGTACTTT. This codes for CASSPGTGGCQDTQYF.

The chain combines TRBV24-1 with TRBJ2-5, with 14 bases that match TRBD2. CDR3 size: 17 residues. J gave up 4 bases and V 7 bases, and 10 bases lay outside the gene matches. Germline V lookup: CDR1 KGHDR, CDR2 SFDVKD. The chain's CDR3 is CATSVTGTSGGRETQYF. CDR3 coding DNA: TGTGCCACCAGCGTCACCGGGACTAGCGGGGGTAGAGAGACCCAGTACTTC.

This clonotype was counted between two and nine times. J is TRBJ1-6 and V is TRBV30; 7 bases line up with TRBD1. Germline loops: CDR1 GTSNPN, CDR2 SVGIG (reference sequence). The CDR3 has 14 amino acids. V lost 8 bases and J lost 10; bases outside the gene matches: 14. CDR3: CAHNQQGMLSPLHF. Written as DNA, the CDR3 is TGTGCCCACAACCAACAGGGGATGTTGTCACCCCTCCACTTT.

This clonotype was detected many times. The chain couples TRBV28 to TRBJ1-6; tentatively, D is TRBD1 (5 bases). The CDR3 is made up of 16 amino acids. In germline, CDR1 is MDHEN, CDR2 SYDVKM. The V end was cut by 5 bases, the J end by 7 bases, with 18 bases between. CDR3 residues: CASSPPPRGDNSPLHF. The CDR3, as DNA: TGTGCCAGCAGTCCGCCCCCCCGGGGCGACAATTCACCCCTCCACTTT.

This clonotype was picked up a small number of times. The chain links TRBV5-1 to TRBJ1-4; 10 nucleotides match TRBD1. This CDR3 has 14 amino acids. J gave up 8 bases and V 5 bases, and 6 bases lay outside the gene matches. CDR1 is SGHRS and CDR2 is YFSETQ in the germline V gene. The CDR3 here is CASSSGTGEEKLFF. CDR3 in DNA: TGCGCCAGCAGTTCCGGGACAGGGGAAGAAAAACTGTTTTTT.

This clonotype was seen many times. The J gene is TRBJ1-2, the V gene TRBV19; the D is unclear. V lost 1 base and J lost 4, with 7 bases in between. Germline-derived CDR1 and CDR2 are LNHDA and SQIVND (reference sequence). This CDR3 region has 13 residues. The CDR3, as DNA: TGTGCCAGTAGTATAGCACAAGGCTATGGCTACACCTTC. Amino acids: CASSIAQGYGYTF.

The genes are TRBV2 and TRBJ2-1, with D hard to call. There are 12 residues in the CDR3. Germline CDR1 is SNHLY and CDR2 is FYNNEI. The V gene lost 4 bases and the J gene lost 4 bases, with 5 bases spanning the gap. The CDR3 bases are TGTGCCAGCAGTGTAGATTACAATGAGCAGTTCTTC. Translation gives CASSVDYNEQFF.

This clonotype was recorded at least ten times. The chain recombines TRBV3-1 with TRBJ2-3; D is unresolved. The CDR3 is made up of 10 amino acids. Between the trimmed V and J ends, which lost 8 bases and 1 base, there was a span of 1 base. In germline, CDR1 is LGHDT, CDR2 YNNKEL (reference sequence). The CDR3 loop is CASGTDTQYF. DNA for the CDR3: TGTGCCAGCGGCACAGATACGCAGTATTTT.

This clonotype was picked up many times. The V gene is TRBV5-1, the J gene TRBJ2-1; D ambiguous. This CDR3 region has 11 residues. Trimming shortened V by 2 bases and J by 7 bases, and 4 bases separated the two germline ends. Germline V gene sequence: CDR1 SGHRS, CDR2 YFSETQ. CDR3 region: CASSLENEQFF. The CDR3 bases are TGCGCCAGCAGCTTAGAAAATGAGCAGTTCTTC.

This clonotype occurred many times. The chain combines TRBV12-3 or TRBV12-4 with TRBJ1-2, with a tentative D call TRBD1 (5 bases). The germline V and J ends were trimmed by 4 bases and 7 bases, with 16 bases remaining between them. This CDR3 contains 14 residues. This CDR3 is CASSWSAGRGGYTF. CDR3 nucleotide sequence: TGTGCCAGCAGTTGGTCTGCGGGGCGGGGTGGCTACACCTTC.

This clonotype has a handful of counts. The chain couples TRBV21-1 to TRBJ1-6. TRBV21-1 is termed a pseudogene. CDR3 length: 11 amino acids. CDR3 in DNA: TGTGCCAGCAGCGGCTATTCACCCCTCCACTTT. Residues: CASSGYSPLHF.

This clonotype was recorded many times. The chain's CDR3 is CASTPSSWGELFF. The CDR3 DNA follows: TGTGCCAGTACCCCCTCGTCCTGGGGGGAGCTGTTTTTT. V usage is TRBV19 and J usage is TRBJ2-2, with D unclear. The germline V gene has CDR1 LNHDA and CDR2 SQIVND (reference sequence). Trimming shortened V by 7 bases and J by 8 bases, and 14 bases separated the two germline ends. The CDR3 length is 13 residues.

The gene calls are TRBV20-1 and TRBJ2-7; 14 bases fit TRBD2. V was pared by 5 bases and J by 4 bases, with 4 bases of the junction left unmatched. Germline V gene lookup returns CDR1 DFQATT and CDR2 SNEGSKA (reference sequence). The CDR3 consists of 14 residues. CDR3 sequence: CSALTSGGAYEQYF. CDR3 coding DNA: TGCAGTGCTTTGACTAGCGGGGGGGCGTACGAGCAGTACTTC.

The sample holds many counts of this clonotype. The chain recombines TRBV2 with TRBJ1-5, with 11 bases aligning to TRBD1. The germline V gene encodes CDR1 SNHLY and CDR2 FYNNEI. The CDR3 is made up of 16 amino acids. V was pared by 7 bases and J by 0 bases, with 5 bases of the junction left unmatched. CDR3 region: CASTGQGAYSNQPQHF. In DNA form, the CDR3 reads TGTGCCAGCACCGGACAGGGGGCCTATAGCAATCAGCCCCAGCATTTT.